Reported below is one T cell receptor beta chain. What it binds is not known. The sample is drawn from a study of T cell responses to AZD1222 COVID-19 vaccine. Study-wide results and limits: A mostly white British donor set with more females was recruited, and clonal diversity was possibly underestimated. Nearly half of unique spike-specific TCRs reportedly avoided B.1.351 and B.1.1.7 mutated regions.

Assay used: immunoSEQ multiplex PCR; TCRdb lists only in-frame clones, some missing. The repertoire holds around 44,000 clones, about 86% seen once, with 5.5% to 8% in the top ten. The CDR3 runs 12 residues. Germline values: CDR1 MNHNY, CDR2 SVGAGI (reference sequence). V was clipped by 7 bases and J by 6 bases; unmatched bases: 5. The sequence was obtained from an adult who received the AZD1222 COVID-19 vaccine. This chain connects TRBV6-6 to TRBJ2-7; TRBD1 aligns across 8 bases. The input for sequencing was peripheral blood, taken 28 days after the second AZD1222 dose. DNA of the CDR3: TGTGCCAGCACCCTAACAGGGGGCGAGCAGTACTTC. Translating it yields CASTLTGGEQYF.